This T cell receptor (beta chain) originates from a study of vaccination and CD4 T cells after COVID-19. Looking at the study overall: Overlapping spike peptides of SARS-CoV-2, HCoV-NL63, HCoV-OC43 and HCoV-229E were used, and cells were stimulated with them.

Deletions cut 2 bases from V and 1 base from J, with 5 bases between. Germline CDR1 and CDR2: MNHEY and SMNVEV (reference sequence). The CDR3 runs to 13 residues. Sequence data for DNA of cultured CD4+ T cells were generated by the Oncomine TCR Beta short-read assay. TCRdb reanalysed the PCR reads using MiXCR and keeps one entry per CDR3 protein. The table lists about 12,000 distinct CDR3 sequences, over 50% of them singletons. Findings and limits, study-wide: The authors identified 304 of 307 vaccine-specific clones in convalescent patients as spike mono-reactive.

Treatment given: approximately 9-day PBMC culture with coronavirus spike peptide pools or control peptides (ViraFEST assay). ViraFEST used peptide pools to expand antigen-specific T cells before TCR sequencing. With respect to this clonotype: Its target is unknown.

The sequenced material came from CD4+ T cells from blood, cultured in vitro. The rearrangement joins TRBV27 to TRBJ1-1; D is unclear. The origin of this receptor is a human donor who had recovered from COVID-19. CDR3 region: CASSLGQNTEAFF. DNA for the CDR3: TGTGCCAGCAGTTTAGGGCAGAACACTGAAGCTTTCTTT.